This entry lists 29 T cell receptor beta chains sequenced from one sample in a study of T cells after posttransplantation cyclophosphamide. Cells defined as naive were viable CD3+CD4+ or CD3+CD8+ and CCR7+CD45RA+CD45RO-CD95-CD27+CD28+. The table came from immunoSEQ multiplex PCR; TCRdb's copy has only in-frame clones and leaves some out. This table has about 22,000 clones, less than 98% appearing once. Sequencing used naive CD4+ T cells sorted from PBMCs. These receptors came from a man aged 50 to 59 in good health, CMV-negative, and a related stem cell transplant donor.

The chain combines TRBV5-1 with TRBJ1-3, with a possible D match to TRBD1 (5 bases). CDR1 is SGHRS and CDR2 is YFSETQ in the germline V gene. CDR3 size: 16 residues. V was clipped by 4 bases and J by 2 bases, with 16 bases between them. Here the CDR3 reads CASSPVGGVAGNTIYF. CDR3 coding DNA: TGCGCCAGCAGCCCGGTCGGGGGGGTTGCTGGAAACACCATATATTTT.

The chain is built from TRBV19 and TRBJ2-7; no firm D call. Germline V gene lookup returns CDR1 LNHDA and CDR2 SQIVND (reference sequence). The CDR3 sequence is 13 residues long. V shed 5 bases and J shed 3 bases, with 11 bases lying between them. Here the CDR3 reads CASSPRVLYEQYF. DNA for the CDR3: TGTGCCAGTAGTCCCCGGGTCCTCTACGAGCAGTACTTC.

V and J are TRBV19 and TRBJ2-5; 7 positions agree with TRBD1. CDR1 LNHDA and CDR2 SQIVND come from the germline V gene (reference sequence). V trimming: 8 bases; J trimming: 3 bases; junction bases outside the gene matches: 0. This CDR3 comprises 11 residues. CDR3 residues: CASQGEETQYF. CDR3 nucleotides: TGTGCCAGTCAGGGGGAAGAGACCCAGTACTTC.

The chain recombines TRBV9 with TRBJ2-5; a weak D match, TRBD2 (6 bases). The CDR3 has 15 amino acids. V lost 0 bases to trimming and J lost 4 bases, with 13 bases between them. CDR1 is SGDLS and CDR2 is YYNGEE in the germline V gene. The CDR3 region is CASSVAREYLETQYF. CDR3 in DNA: TGTGCCAGCAGCGTAGCACGGGAGTATCTAGAGACCCAGTACTTC.

This rearrangement joins TRBV5-1 to TRBJ2-5; 9 bases align to TRBD1. Matching the DNA end better, TRBJ2-7 makes the J call doubtful. The germline V gene has CDR1 SGHRS and CDR2 YFSETQ. The CDR3 sequence is 15 residues long. CDR3 coding DNA: TGCGCCAGCAGCTTGGTCGGGACAGGGCCCTACGAGCAGTACTTC. Translating it yields CASSLVGTGPYEQYF.

The rearrangement uses TRBV5-6 and TRBJ1-2; D possibly corresponds to TRBD1 (6 bases). The germline V and J ends were trimmed by 0 bases and 6 bases, with 15 bases remaining between them. The V gene's germline CDR1 is SGHDT and CDR2 YYEEEE. The CDR3 contains 15 residues. The chain's CDR3 is CASSLGRGHQDGYTF. CDR3 sequence (DNA): TGTGCCAGCAGCTTGGGGCGGGGGCATCAGGATGGCTACACCTTC.

This chain uses TRBV5-1 with TRBJ2-7, with 13 bases matching TRBD2. CDR1 and CDR2 from the germline V gene are SGHRS and YFSETQ. The CDR3 sequence is 16 residues long. The junction had 7 bases not matched to a gene; V was cut back by 0 bases and J by 7 bases. In DNA, the CDR3 is TGCGCCAGCAGCTTGGGACTAGCGGGAGGCATATCAGAGCAGTACTTC. Its protein product is CASSLGLAGGISEQYF.

The chain employs TRBV5-1 and TRBJ2-7; D is possibly TRBD2 (6 bases). Germline CDR1 is SGHRS and CDR2 is YFSETQ. Trimming left V 4 bases short and J 2 bases short, with 19 bases between. The CDR3 length is 16 residues. This chain's CDR3 is CASSGLPGTMAYEQYF. The CDR3 DNA sequence: TGCGCCAGCAGCGGACTACCCGGGACGATGGCCTACGAGCAGTACTTC.

The J gene is TRBJ2-2, the V gene TRBV6-6, with 7 positions matching TRBD1. The CDR3 is made up of 15 amino acids. V was pared by 6 bases and J by 3 bases, with 7 bases of the junction left unmatched. From germline, CDR1 is MNHNY and CDR2 SVGAGI (reference sequence). The CDR3 region is CASRRGQRDTGELFF. CDR3 nucleotides: TGTGCCAGCAGGAGGGGGCAGAGAGACACCGGGGAGCTGTTTTTT.

The V gene is TRBV11-3, the J gene TRBJ2-2, with 7 bases aligning to TRBD2. V was pared by 3 bases and J by 1 base, with 2 bases of the junction left unmatched. From germline, CDR1 is SGHNT and CDR2 YENEEA. This CDR3 comprises 15 residues. CDR3 sequence (DNA): TGTGCCAGCAGCTTCGGGGGGTTGAACACCGGGGAGCTGTTTTTT. This gives the protein CASSFGGLNTGELFF. The complete variable domain, with remaining parts taken from reference TRBV11-3 and TRBJ2-2, reads EAGVVQSPRYKIIEKKQPVAFWCNPISGHNTLYWYLQNLGQGPELLIRYENEEAVDDSQLPKDRFSAERLKGVDSTLKIQPAELGDSAVYLCASSFGGLNTGELFFGEGSRLTVL.

The rearrangement uses TRBV29-1 and TRBJ1-1; TRBD1 aligns across 7 bases. V shed 6 bases, J shed 5 bases, and the junction held 6 bases outside the gene matches. The CDR3 is 12 residues long. CDR1 and CDR2 from the germline V gene are SQVTM and ANQGSEA. Here the CDR3 reads CSVTGVWTEAFF. DNA for the CDR3: TGCAGCGTCACAGGGGTTTGGACTGAAGCTTTCTTT.

V is TRBV4-2 and J is TRBJ2-2; 14 nucleotides align to TRBD2. The CDR3 loop spans 17 amino acids. Germline CDR1 LGHNA, CDR2 YNFKEQ. Germline trimming cut 1 base from V and 6 bases from J; bases unmatched to any gene: 4. Here the CDR3 reads CASSQGLAGGRAGELFF. The DNA for the CDR3 is TGTGCCAGCAGCCAAGGACTAGCGGGGGGGCGGGCCGGGGAGCTGTTTTTT.

The chain carries TRBV6-5 and TRBJ1-6; D call uncertain. This CDR3 is built from 14 residues. Trimming pared 8 bases from V and 3 bases from J, leaving 11 bases between. CDR1 and CDR2 from the germline V gene are MNHEY and SVGAGI. CDR3: CASYTTSYNSPLHF. The CDR3 DNA reads as TGTGCCAGCTACACTACCAGCTATAATTCACCCCTCCACTTT.

J is TRBJ1-2 and V is TRBV6-5; D not resolved. Trimming stripped 8 bases from V and 4 bases from J, with 14 bases between. Per germline, CDR1 MNHEY and CDR2 SVGAGI. The CDR3 sequence is 13 residues long. The CDR3 nucleotides are TGTGCCAGCGTCGAGAGTCCTGGCTATGGCTACACCTTC. Translation: CASVESPGYGYTF.

This chain uses TRBV25-1 with TRBJ1-3; D not certain. The CDR3 loop spans 16 amino acids. Germline values: CDR1 MGHDK, CDR2 SYGVNS. Between the trimmed V and J ends, which lost 2 bases and 0 bases, there was a span of 11 bases. CDR3: CASSEPGAISGNTIYF. The CDR3 region has the DNA TGTGCCAGCAGTGAACCGGGAGCCATCTCTGGAAACACCATATATTTT.

V is TRBV18 and J is TRBJ2-1, with 13 bases identical to TRBD2. The CDR3 spans 18 residues. Germline V gene lookup returns CDR1 KGHSH and CDR2 LQKENI. V lost 3 bases to trimming and J lost 1 base; unmatched junction nucleotides: 6. This chain's CDR3 is CASSPRGLAGVSYNEQFF. The DNA for the CDR3 is TGTGCCAGCTCACCTAGAGGACTAGCGGGAGTATCCTACAATGAGCAGTTCTTC. Combining the CDR3 with reference TRBV18 and TRBJ2-1 gives the whole variable domain NAGVMQNPRHLVRRRGQEARLRCSPMKGHSHVYWYRQLPEEGLKFMVYLQKENIIDESGMPKERFSAEFPKEGPSILRIQQVVRGDSAAYFCASSPRGLAGVSYNEQFFGPGTRLTVL.

The chain combines TRBV2 with TRBJ1-1; D unresolved. CDR3 length: 13 amino acids. V gave up 6 bases and J gave up 2 bases, with 10 bases separating them. CDR1 is SNHLY and CDR2 is FYNNEI in the germline V gene. CDR3 nucleotides: TGTGCCAGCAGAACAGAGAGAAACACTGAAGCTTTCTTT. It specifies CASRTERNTEAFF.

The rearrangement links TRBV18 to TRBJ1-2; 7 bases line up with TRBD1. The CDR3 covers 14 residues. The ends lost 4 bases at V and 4 bases at J; junction bases unmatched: 6. Germline assignment: CDR1 KGHSH and CDR2 LQKENI. CDR3 DNA: TGTGCCAGCTCACGATCGACAGGGATCTATGGCTACACCTTC. Encoded protein: CASSRSTGIYGYTF.

The J gene is TRBJ2-2, the V gene TRBV6-5; TRBD1 is a possible D gene (6 bases). This CDR3 region has 15 residues. V lost 6 bases to trimming and J lost 2 bases, with 13 bases between them. The germline CDR1 and CDR2 sequences are MNHEY and SVGAGI. The CDR3 sequence is CASRRTGLNTGELFF. DNA for the CDR3: TGTGCCAGCAGGCGAACAGGGCTCAACACCGGGGAGCTGTTTTTT.

The V gene is TRBV19, the J gene TRBJ2-7; 7 positions match TRBD1. CDR1 and CDR2 from the germline V gene are LNHDA and SQIVND (reference sequence). The CDR3 runs to 14 residues. V was clipped by 5 bases and J by 1 base; unmatched bases: 5. DNA for the CDR3: TGTGCCAGTAGTCATCCGGGACAGTCCTACGAGCAGTACTTC. As protein: CASSHPGQSYEQYF. Full variable domain (remainder filled in from reference TRBV19 and TRBJ2-7): DGGITQSPKYLFRKEGQNVTLSCEQNLNHDAMYWYRQDPGQGLRLIYYSQIVNDFQKGDIAEGYSVSREKKESFPLTVTSAQKNPTAFYLCASSHPGQSYEQYFGPGTRLTVT.

This chain joins TRBV5-6 and TRBJ2-2; the match to TRBD2 covers 13 bases. Germline V gene data show CDR1 as SGHDT and CDR2 as YYEEEE. The ends lost 7 bases at V and 3 bases at J; junction bases unmatched: 9. This CDR3 contains 17 residues. CDR3 region: CASLRTSGRSDTGELFF. CDR3 DNA: TGTGCCAGCCTTCGGACTAGCGGGAGAAGTGACACCGGGGAGCTGTTTTTT.

The chain employs TRBV7-8 and TRBJ2-7; TRBD2 is a possible D gene (6 bases). The CDR3 loop spans 13 amino acids. In germline, CDR1 is SGHVS, CDR2 FQNEAQ. Between the trimmed V and J ends, which lost 4 bases and 2 bases, there was a span of 9 bases. The CDR3 protein is CASSSGLPYEQYF. The CDR3 DNA sequence: TGTGCCAGCAGCTCGGGACTTCCCTACGAGCAGTACTTC.

The V gene is TRBV6-4, the J gene TRBJ2-5; no definite D call. Trimming took off 10 bases at V and 2 bases at J, with 5 bases between the two ends. Germline CDR1 reads MRHNA; CDR2 reads SNTAGT. This CDR3 is 10 amino acids long. The CDR3 sequence is CAKSQETQYF. DNA for the CDR3: TGTGCCAAATCACAAGAGACCCAGTACTTC.

V usage is TRBV7-2 and J usage is TRBJ1-5; D might be TRBD1 (6 bases). With 6 bases removed from V and 7 bases from J, the gap between germline ends came to 16 bases. Germline CDR1 is SGHTA and CDR2 is FQGNSA. This CDR3 is built from 14 residues. The CDR3 region is CASSKQGNGQPQHF. The CDR3 nucleotides are TGTGCCAGCAGTAAACAGGGCAATGGACAGCCCCAGCATTTT.

The chain links TRBV5-1 to TRBJ2-3; 8 positions agree with TRBD2. The CDR3 loop spans 18 amino acids. Germline V CDR1 and CDR2: SGHRS, YFSETQ. Trimming cost V 4 bases and J 2 bases; bases outside gene matches: 15. The CDR3 is CASSLNPASGLNTDTQYF. In nucleotides, the CDR3 is TGCGCCAGCAGCCTGAACCCCGCTAGCGGGCTAAACACAGATACGCAGTATTTT.

CDR3 region: CASSTDRASTTVAFF. CDR3 bases: TGTGCCAGCAGCACGGACAGGGCGTCGACTACGGTAGCTTTCTTT. V gene TRBV7-9 combines with J gene TRBJ1-1; the match to TRBD1 covers 8 bases. The CDR3 length is 15 residues. V lost 5 bases and J lost 10; bases outside the gene matches: 15. Germline lookup yields CDR1 SEHNR and CDR2 FQNEAQ (reference sequence).

As concerns this clone: A junction boundary mismatches the germline segment, possibly from a read error. Other nucleotide sequences in the sample specify the same CDR3. The chain uses TRBV2 and TRBJ1-6; D gene ambiguous. The CDR3 contains 17 residues. In germline, CDR1 is SNHLY, CDR2 FYNNEI. The chain's CDR3 is CASSLQRSSFGNSPLHF. The CDR3 bases are TGTGCCAGCAGTTTACAAAGGTCTAGTTTTGGTAATTCCCCCCTCCACTTT.

The chain employs TRBV19 and TRBJ1-5, with 9 bases identical to TRBD1. The junction had 10 bases not matched to a gene; V was cut back by 8 bases and J by 2 bases. The CDR3 runs to 16 residues. The germline gives CDR1 LNHDA, CDR2 SQIVND (reference sequence). CDR3 DNA: TGTGCCAGTGCCAGGACAGGGGCCGGAGGCAATCAGCCCCAGCATTTT. This translates into CASARTGAGGNQPQHF.

This chain joins TRBV7-3 and TRBJ2-7, with TRBD2 matching over 11 bases. CDR3 length equals 14 residues. CDR1 and CDR2 from the germline V gene are SGHTA and FQGTGA. After removal of 6 bases from V and 4 bases from J, the junction contained 5 bases not matched to a gene. The CDR3 region is CASRDTSGGYEQYF. The CDR3 nucleotides read TGTGCCAGCAGGGATACTAGCGGGGGATACGAGCAGTACTTC.